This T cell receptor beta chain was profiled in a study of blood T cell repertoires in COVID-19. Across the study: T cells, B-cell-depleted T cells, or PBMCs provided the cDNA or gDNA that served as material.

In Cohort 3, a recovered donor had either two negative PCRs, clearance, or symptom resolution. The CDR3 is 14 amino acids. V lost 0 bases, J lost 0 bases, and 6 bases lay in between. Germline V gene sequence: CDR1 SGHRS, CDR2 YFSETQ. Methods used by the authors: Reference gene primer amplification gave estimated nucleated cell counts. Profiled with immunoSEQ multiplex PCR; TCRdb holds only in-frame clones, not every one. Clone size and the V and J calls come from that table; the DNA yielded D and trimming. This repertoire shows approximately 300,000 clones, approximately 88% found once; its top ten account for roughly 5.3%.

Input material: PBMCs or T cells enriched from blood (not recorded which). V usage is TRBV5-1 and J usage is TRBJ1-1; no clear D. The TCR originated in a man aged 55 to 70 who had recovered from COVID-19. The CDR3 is CASSLGSMNTEAFF. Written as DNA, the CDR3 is TGCGCCAGCAGCTTGGGAAGCATGAACACTGAAGCTTTCTTT.